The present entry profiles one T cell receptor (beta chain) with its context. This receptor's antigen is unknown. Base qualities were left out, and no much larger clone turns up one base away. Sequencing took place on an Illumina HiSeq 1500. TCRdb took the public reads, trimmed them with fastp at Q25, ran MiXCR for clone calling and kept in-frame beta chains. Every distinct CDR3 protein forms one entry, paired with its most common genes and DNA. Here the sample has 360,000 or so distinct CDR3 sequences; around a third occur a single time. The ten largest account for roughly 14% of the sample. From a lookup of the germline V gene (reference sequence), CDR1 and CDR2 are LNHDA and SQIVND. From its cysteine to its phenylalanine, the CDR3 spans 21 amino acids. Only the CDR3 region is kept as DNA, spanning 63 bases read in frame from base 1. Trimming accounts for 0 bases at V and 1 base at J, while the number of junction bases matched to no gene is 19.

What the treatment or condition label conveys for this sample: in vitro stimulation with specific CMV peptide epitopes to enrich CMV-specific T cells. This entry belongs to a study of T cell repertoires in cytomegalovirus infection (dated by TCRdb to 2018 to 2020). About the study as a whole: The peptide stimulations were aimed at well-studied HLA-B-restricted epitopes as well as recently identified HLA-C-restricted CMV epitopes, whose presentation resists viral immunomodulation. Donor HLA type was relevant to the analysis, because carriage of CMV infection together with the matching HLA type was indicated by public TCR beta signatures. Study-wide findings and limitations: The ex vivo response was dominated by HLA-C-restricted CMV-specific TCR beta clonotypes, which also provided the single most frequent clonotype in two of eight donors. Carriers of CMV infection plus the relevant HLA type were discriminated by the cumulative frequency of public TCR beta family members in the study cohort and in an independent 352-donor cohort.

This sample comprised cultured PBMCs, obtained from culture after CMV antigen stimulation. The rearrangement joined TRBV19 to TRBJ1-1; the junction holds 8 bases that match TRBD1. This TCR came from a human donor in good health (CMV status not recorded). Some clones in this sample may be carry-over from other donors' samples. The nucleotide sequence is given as TGTGCCAGTAGTATAGATCGGGACAGGCCCCGCATTGGAGTGTCGAACACTGAAGCTTTCTTT. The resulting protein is CASSIDRDRPRIGVSNTEAFF.